The source of this T cell receptor beta chain is a study of shared clonotypes between healthy human individuals. General observations from the study: Of the naive CD4 clonotypes, 4% to 5% were shared across a handful of donors.

This CDR3 is 17 amino acids long. CDR1 and CDR2 from the germline V gene are GTSNPN and SVGIG (reference sequence). V trimming: 2 bases; J trimming: 0 bases; junction bases outside the gene matches: 8. On this clone itself: Its target is not known.

This table comes from immunoSEQ multiplex PCR, and its TCRdb copy is limited to in-frame clones, with some not included. The repertoire has about 2.5 million clones, around 92% of them found once; the top ten carry 0.37%. This clonotype was obtained from a man aged 18 to 35 in good health. Some clones in this sample may be carry-over from other donors' samples. The sequencing input was naive CD4+ T cells from PBMCs. Subset given: CD45RA+ positively selected. J is TRBJ1-3 and V is TRBV30; 9 positions match TRBD1. This CDR3 is CAWSINTGGVSGNTIYF. The CDR3 nucleotides read TGTGCCTGGAGTATAAACACAGGGGGCGTCTCTGGAAACACCATATATTTT.